This is a list of T cell receptor beta chains from one sample in a study of technical replicates of blood from several donors. The method was immunoSEQ multiplex PCR; TCRdb's version includes in-frame clones alone and lacks a portion of them. The sample lists about 70,000 clones, approximately 96% occurring once. Sequenced input: T cells isolated from PBMCs. These receptors all stem from a human donor in good health. The CDR3 runs from the conserved cysteine through the conserved F or W. The order of the fields is J gene, clone size, D gene, V gene, CDR3 protein, CDR3 DNA. The D gene is left open where the match is weak. For some rows the clone size is stated as once, few or many, or as a class when expanded; others skip it.

j_gene: TRBJ2-3
abundance: once
d_gene: TRBD2
v_gene: TRBV11-3
CDR3aa: CAGRERGGKNTDTQYF
CDR3nt: TGTGCCGGAAGGGAGCGGGGGGGAAAAAACACAGATACGCAGTATTTT

j_gene: TRBJ2-5
abundance: NA
d_gene: NA
v_gene: TRBV2
CDR3aa: CASSVDSEETQYF
CDR3nt: TGTGCCAGCAGTGTTGACTCGGAGGAGACCCAGTACTTC

j_gene: TRBJ2-1
abundance: once
d_gene: NA
v_gene: TRBV7-9
CDR3aa: CASSFDADYSNEQFF
CDR3nt: TGTGCCAGCAGCTTCGATGCTGACTATTCCAATGAGCAGTTCTTC

j_gene: TRBJ2-1
abundance: once
d_gene: TRBD1
v_gene: TRBV11-3
CDR3aa: CASSPSWGQNYNEQFF
CDR3nt: TGTGCCAGCAGCCCGTCTTGGGGACAGAACTACAATGAGCAGTTCTTC

j_gene: TRBJ2-7
abundance: NA
d_gene: NA
v_gene: TRBV5-1
CDR3aa: CASSLGQGRNYEQYF
CDR3nt: TGCGCCAGCAGCTTGGGGCAGGGCAGGAACTACGAGCAGTACTTC

j_gene: TRBJ2-3
abundance: NA
d_gene: NA
v_gene: TRBV29-1
CDR3aa: CSAYRDTQYF
CDR3nt: TGCAGCGCCTACAGAGATACGCAGTATTTT

j_gene: TRBJ1-2
abundance: NA
d_gene: NA
v_gene: TRBV11-2
CDR3aa: CASRSPGRRANYGYTF
CDR3nt: TGTGCCAGCCGTTCCCCCGGTAGGAGAGCTAACTATGGCTACACCTTC

j_gene: TRBJ2-5
abundance: NA
d_gene: NA
v_gene: TRBV7-8
CDR3aa: CAKTPGTGRRGQETQYF
CDR3nt: TGTGCCAAAACCCCGGGGACAGGCAGGCGGGGGCAAGAGACCCAGTACTTC

j_gene: TRBJ2-7
abundance: once
d_gene: TRBD1
v_gene: TRBV10-2
CDR3aa: CASKGAGQAGPSYEQYF
CDR3nt: TGCGCCAGCAAGGGGGCAGGACAGGCCGGGCCGTCCTACGAGCAGTACTTC

j_gene: TRBJ2-7
abundance: NA
d_gene: NA
v_gene: TRBV28
CDR3aa: CASSSVRDSLYEQYF
CDR3nt: TGTGCCAGCAGCTCCGTGCGGGACAGCCTATACGAGCAGTACTTC

j_gene: TRBJ2-7
abundance: once
d_gene: TRBD2
v_gene: TRBV27
CDR3aa: CASSFGTSGTYEQYF
CDR3nt: TGTGCCAGCAGTTTCGGGACTAGCGGAACCTACGAGCAGTACTTC

j_gene: TRBJ2-7
abundance: NA
d_gene: NA
v_gene: TRBV13
CDR3aa: CASSLGQLSYEQYF
CDR3nt: TGTGCCAGCAGCTTAGGACAGCTCTCCTACGAGCAGTACTTC

j_gene: TRBJ1-1
abundance: NA
d_gene: NA
v_gene: TRBV6-5
CDR3aa: CASSYSMRGNTEAFF
CDR3nt: TGTGCCAGCAGTTACTCGATGCGGGGGAACACTGAAGCTTTCTTT

j_gene: TRBJ1-5
abundance: NA
d_gene: NA
v_gene: TRBV19
CDR3aa: CASSRGTSGILFQHF
CDR3nt: TGTGCCAGTAGTAGAGGGACTTCAGGGATTCTTTTCCAGCATTTT

j_gene: TRBJ1-5
abundance: NA
d_gene: TRBD1
v_gene: TRBV5-1
CDR3aa: CASSLGTENQPQHF
CDR3nt: TGCGCCAGCAGCCTAGGGACAGAAAATCAGCCCCAGCATTTT

j_gene: TRBJ2-2
abundance: once
d_gene: TRBD2
v_gene: TRBV5-4
CDR3aa: CASSSTSGRADTGELFF
CDR3nt: TGTGCCAGCAGCTCCACTAGCGGGAGGGCGGACACCGGGGAGCTGTTTTTT

j_gene: TRBJ2-1
abundance: NA
d_gene: TRBD2
v_gene: TRBV7-2
CDR3aa: CASSPRFLLAGLEQFF
CDR3nt: TGTGCCAGCAGCCCCCGGTTCTTGCTAGCGGGTCTTGAGCAGTTCTTC

j_gene: TRBJ1-2
abundance: once
d_gene: TRBD1
v_gene: TRBV19
CDR3aa: CASSNPRLGGQGYGYTF
CDR3nt: TGTGCCAGTAGTAACCCCCGTTTAGGCGGACAGGGGTATGGCTACACCTTC

j_gene: TRBJ2-5
abundance: once
d_gene: NA
v_gene: TRBV9
CDR3aa: CASSADPGLEETQYF
CDR3nt: TGTGCCAGCAGCGCCGACCCGGGACTGGAAGAGACCCAGTACTTC

j_gene: TRBJ1-2
abundance: NA
d_gene: TRBD1
v_gene: TRBV10-3
CDR3aa: CAISEPGTVGKTNYGYTF
CDR3nt: TGTGCCATCAGTGAGCCTGGGACAGTCGGTAAAACTAACTATGGCTACACCTTC

j_gene: TRBJ1-3
abundance: NA
d_gene: NA
v_gene: TRBV6-1
CDR3aa: CASLDMAGNTIYF
CDR3nt: TGTGCCAGCTTGGACATGGCTGGAAACACCATATATTTT

j_gene: TRBJ1-2
abundance: NA
d_gene: NA
v_gene: TRBV29-1
CDR3aa: CSVVQGYSNYGYTF
CDR3nt: TGCAGCGTTGTCCAGGGGTATTCTAACTATGGCTACACCTTC

j_gene: TRBJ2-7
abundance: NA
d_gene: NA
v_gene: TRBV7-2
CDR3aa: CASSGGSSYEQYF
CDR3nt: TGTGCCAGCAGCGGGGGGAGCTCCTACGAGCAGTACTTC

j_gene: TRBJ2-7
abundance: once
d_gene: NA
v_gene: TRBV7-2
CDR3aa: CASSLGAVERYEQYF
CDR3nt: TGTGCCAGCAGCCTGGGAGCGGTAGAACGGTACGAGCAGTACTTC

j_gene: TRBJ1-4
abundance: few
d_gene: TRBD1
v_gene: TRBV6-1
CDR3aa: CASSVDRGRGANEKLFF
CDR3nt: TGTGCCAGCAGTGTAGACAGGGGGCGGGGAGCTAATGAAAAACTGTTTTTT

j_gene: TRBJ2-3
abundance: NA
d_gene: NA
v_gene: TRBV28
CDR3aa: CASSQGGGTDTQYF
CDR3nt: TGTGCCAGCAGTCAGGGTGGGGGCACAGATACGCAGTATTTT

j_gene: TRBJ2-3
abundance: once
d_gene: TRBD1
v_gene: TRBV5-1
CDR3aa: CASSRWDRTDTQYF
CDR3nt: TGCGCCAGCAGTCGCTGGGACAGAACAGATACGCAGTATTTT

j_gene: TRBJ1-6
abundance: NA
d_gene: NA
v_gene: TRBV7-9
CDR3aa: CASSLGTGFNSPLHF
CDR3nt: TGTGCCAGCAGCTTAGGAACGGGTTTTAATTCACCCCTCCACTTT

j_gene: TRBJ2-7
abundance: NA
d_gene: TRBD2
v_gene: TRBV29-1
CDR3aa: CSVTLPAGVDEQYF
CDR3nt: TGCAGCGTTACTCTCCCTGCGGGAGTGGATGAGCAGTACTTC

j_gene: TRBJ2-3
abundance: NA
d_gene: NA
v_gene: TRBV2
CDR3aa: CASKGEGTDTQYF
CDR3nt: TGTGCCAGTAAGGGGGAGGGTACAGATACGCAGTATTTT

j_gene: TRBJ1-3
abundance: NA
d_gene: TRBD1
v_gene: TRBV15
CDR3aa: CATSRTGGYSGNTIYF
CDR3nt: TGTGCCACCAGCAGGACAGGGGGTTACTCTGGAAACACCATATATTTT

j_gene: TRBJ2-7
abundance: NA
d_gene: NA
v_gene: TRBV30
CDR3aa: CAWSVRGIAYEQYF
CDR3nt: TGTGCCTGGAGTGTACGCGGCATCGCCTACGAGCAGTACTTC

j_gene: TRBJ1-1
abundance: NA
d_gene: TRBD1
v_gene: TRBV7-9
CDR3aa: CASSKDRANTEAFF
CDR3nt: TGTGCCAGCAGTAAAGACAGGGCGAACACTGAAGCTTTCTTT

j_gene: TRBJ2-1
abundance: NA
d_gene: TRBD2
v_gene: TRBV10-2
CDR3aa: CASSGTSAGVSEQFF
CDR3nt: TGCGCCAGCAGTGGCACTAGCGCGGGGGTGAGCGAGCAGTTCTTC

j_gene: TRBJ1-4
abundance: NA
d_gene: NA
v_gene: TRBV6-6
CDR3aa: CATIADSTNEKLFF
CDR3nt: TGTGCCACCATTGCTGACAGCACTAATGAAAAACTGTTTTTT

j_gene: TRBJ1-2
abundance: NA
d_gene: TRBD1
v_gene: TRBV9
CDR3aa: CASSAGQGTTNYGYTF
CDR3nt: TGTGCCAGCAGCGCGGGACAGGGGACCACTAACTATGGCTACACCTTC

j_gene: TRBJ2-7
abundance: NA
d_gene: TRBD1
v_gene: TRBV7-9
CDR3aa: CASSPPGTGFYEQYF
CDR3nt: TGTGCCAGCAGTCCCCCCGGGACAGGATTCTACGAGCAGTACTTC

j_gene: TRBJ2-7
abundance: NA
d_gene: TRBD1
v_gene: TRBV28
CDR3aa: CASSSEGQGVAYEQYF
CDR3nt: TGTGCCAGCAGCTCCGAGGGACAGGGGGTTGCCTACGAGCAGTACTTC

j_gene: TRBJ2-2
abundance: NA
d_gene: NA
v_gene: TRBV7-2
CDR3aa: CASSPTVRGTGELFF
CDR3nt: TGTGCCAGCAGCCCAACGGTCCGGGGGACCGGGGAGCTGTTTTTT

j_gene: TRBJ1-1
abundance: once
d_gene: NA
v_gene: TRBV6-5
CDR3aa: CASSKQVNTEAFF
CDR3nt: TGTGCCAGCAGTAAACAGGTGAACACTGAAGCTTTCTTT

j_gene: TRBJ1-5
abundance: NA
d_gene: NA
v_gene: TRBV9
CDR3aa: CASSAGQYSNQPQHF
CDR3nt: TGTGCCAGCAGCGCAGGACAATATAGCAATCAGCCCCAGCATTTT

j_gene: TRBJ2-3
abundance: NA
d_gene: NA
v_gene: TRBV29-1
CDR3aa: CSGRGTDTQYF
CDR3nt: TGCAGCGGGAGGGGCACAGATACGCAGTATTTT

j_gene: TRBJ2-7
abundance: once
d_gene: TRBD2
v_gene: TRBV27
CDR3aa: CASSSVAGAEQYF
CDR3nt: TGTGCCAGCAGTTCGGTAGCGGGAGCCGAGCAGTACTTC

j_gene: TRBJ2-1
abundance: once
d_gene: TRBD2
v_gene: TRBV18
CDR3aa: CASSLESGGRQFF
CDR3nt: TGTGCCAGCTCCCTTGAGTCGGGCGGGAGGCAGTTCTTC

j_gene: TRBJ2-3
abundance: NA
d_gene: TRBD2
v_gene: TRBV5-1
CDR3aa: CASSLGGGGSTDTQYF
CDR3nt: TGCGCCAGCAGCTTGGGGGGCGGGGGGTCCACAGATACGCAGTATTTT

j_gene: TRBJ1-1
abundance: NA
d_gene: NA
v_gene: TRBV14
CDR3aa: CASSQVRGNTEAFF
CDR3nt: TGTGCCAGCAGCCAAGTACGAGGGAACACTGAAGCTTTCTTT

j_gene: TRBJ1-3
abundance: NA
d_gene: NA
v_gene: TRBV7-9
CDR3aa: CASSPGISGNTIYF
CDR3nt: TGTGCCAGCAGCCCCGGTATCTCTGGAAACACCATATATTTT

j_gene: TRBJ1-6
abundance: NA
d_gene: NA
v_gene: TRBV5-1
CDR3aa: CASSLAGGGGGSPLHF
CDR3nt: TGCGCCAGCAGCTTGGCCGGGGGGGGTGGAGGTTCACCCCTCCACTTT

j_gene: TRBJ2-1
abundance: NA
d_gene: TRBD1
v_gene: TRBV15
CDR3aa: CATSRDEGQASYNEQFF
CDR3nt: TGTGCCACCAGCAGAGACGAGGGACAGGCCTCCTACAATGAGCAGTTCTTC

j_gene: TRBJ2-7
abundance: NA
d_gene: TRBD1
v_gene: TRBV5-1
CDR3aa: CASSFRDRVSYEQYF
CDR3nt: TGCGCCAGCAGCTTCCGGGACAGGGTCTCCTACGAGCAGTACTTC

j_gene: TRBJ1-2
abundance: NA
d_gene: TRBD1
v_gene: TRBV7-2
CDR3aa: CASSSLPRVTTGAYGYTF
CDR3nt: TGTGCCAGCAGCTCTCTCCCGCGGGTTACGACAGGGGCGTATGGCTACACCTTC

j_gene: TRBJ1-2
abundance: NA
d_gene: TRBD1
v_gene: TRBV5-1
CDR3aa: CASSSGTGDNGYTF
CDR3nt: TGCGCCAGCAGCTCGGGGACAGGGGACAATGGCTACACCTTC

j_gene: TRBJ2-5
abundance: NA
d_gene: TRBD1
v_gene: TRBV4-1
CDR3aa: CASSQVGQEETQYF
CDR3nt: TGCGCCAGCAGCCAAGTTGGACAGGAGGAGACCCAGTACTTC

j_gene: TRBJ2-1
abundance: NA
d_gene: TRBD1
v_gene: TRBV28
CDR3aa: CASSPTDRFYNEQFF
CDR3nt: TGTGCCAGCAGTCCGACGGACAGGTTCTACAATGAGCAGTTCTTC

j_gene: TRBJ1-1
abundance: NA
d_gene: NA
v_gene: TRBV11-2
CDR3aa: CASSQHRGELEAFF
CDR3nt: TGTGCCAGCAGTCAACACCGAGGAGAGCTTGAAGCTTTCTTT